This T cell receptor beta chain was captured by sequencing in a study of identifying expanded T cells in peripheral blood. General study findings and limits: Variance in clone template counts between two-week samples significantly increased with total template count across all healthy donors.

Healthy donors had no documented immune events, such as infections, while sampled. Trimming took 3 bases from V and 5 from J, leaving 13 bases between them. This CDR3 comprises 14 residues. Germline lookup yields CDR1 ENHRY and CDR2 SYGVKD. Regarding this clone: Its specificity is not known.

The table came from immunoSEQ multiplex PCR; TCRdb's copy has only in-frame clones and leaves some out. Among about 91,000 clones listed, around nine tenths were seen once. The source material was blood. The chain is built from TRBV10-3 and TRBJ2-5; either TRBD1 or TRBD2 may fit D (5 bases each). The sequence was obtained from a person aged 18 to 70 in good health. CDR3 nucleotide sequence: TGTGCCATCAGTGATGGGACGCAATCGGAGACCCAGTACTTC. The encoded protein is CAISDGTQSETQYF.